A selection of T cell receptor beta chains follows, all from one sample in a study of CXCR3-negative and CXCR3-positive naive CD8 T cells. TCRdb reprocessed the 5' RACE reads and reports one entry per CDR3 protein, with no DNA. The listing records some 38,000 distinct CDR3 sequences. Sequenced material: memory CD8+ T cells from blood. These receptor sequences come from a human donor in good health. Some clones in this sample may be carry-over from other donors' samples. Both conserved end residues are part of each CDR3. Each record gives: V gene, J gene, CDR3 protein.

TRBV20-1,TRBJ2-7,CSARDQNSGDSYEQYF
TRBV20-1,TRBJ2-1,CSARDPLGGPLSRSYNEQFF
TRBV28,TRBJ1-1,CASSLREGHLNTEAFF
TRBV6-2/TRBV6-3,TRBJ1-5,CASRTGQGAGRFGNQPQHF
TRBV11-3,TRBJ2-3,CASSCRETGGSTDTQYF
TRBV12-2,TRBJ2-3,CASRLGLETTDTQYF
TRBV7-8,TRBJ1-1,CASSSRQGGTEAFF
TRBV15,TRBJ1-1,CATSGGTGMTEAFF
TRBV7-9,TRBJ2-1,CASSLLYGDRVYNEQFF
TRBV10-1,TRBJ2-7,CASSGQSYEQYF
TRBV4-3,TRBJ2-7,CASSQFEGGPYEQYF
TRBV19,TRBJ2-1,CASSHGYNEQFF
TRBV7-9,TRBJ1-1,CASSSTPGTEAFF
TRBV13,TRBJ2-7,CASSLGGTGTSEQYF
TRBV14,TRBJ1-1,CASSRRDNTEAFF
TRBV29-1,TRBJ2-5,CSVGGIPQETQYF
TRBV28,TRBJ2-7,CATRQFSYEQYF
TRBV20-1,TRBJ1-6,CSARDSGRGSSPLHF
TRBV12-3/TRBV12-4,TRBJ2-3,CASRATRDTQYF
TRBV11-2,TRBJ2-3,CASSQERRNTQYF
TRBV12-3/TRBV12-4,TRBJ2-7,CASSLGDTLPEQYF
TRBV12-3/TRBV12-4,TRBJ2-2,CASSRPRQHTGELFF
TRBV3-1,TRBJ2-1,CASRSSGSYNEQFF